The clone carrying this T cell receptor (beta chain) was counted once. What it recognizes is unknown. From germline, CDR1 is SGHNT and CDR2 YENEEA. V lost 5 bases, J lost 0 bases, and 13 bases lay in between. The CDR3 sequence is 16 residues long. These data belong to a study of OX40 agonist ivuxolimab in advanced cancers. As for the study in general: Ivuxolimab doses were 0.01, 0.1, 0.3, 1.5, 3 or 10 mg/kg every 2 weeks. Hepatocellular carcinoma, melanoma, renal cell or head and neck cancer occurred in dose-escalation patients.

Clones were read by immunoSEQ multiplex PCR, and TCRdb kept only the in-frame ones, dropping some. The table has 50,000 to 65,000 clones, around 90% seen once; the top ten hold about 25%. Study results and caveats: The investigators did not determine what antigen specificity the expanded peripheral T cells had.

V gene TRBV11-3 combines with J gene TRBJ2-2, with D unclear. Sequencing used CD4+ or CD8+ T cells sorted from blood, obtained in a trial of the OX40 agonist ivuxolimab. This clonotype was obtained from an adult with an advanced solid tumor such as melanoma, head and neck, liver or kidney cancer. The CDR3 sequence is CASSPQSPANTGELFF. CDR3 nucleotides: TGTGCCAGCAGCCCCCAAAGTCCCGCGAACACCGGGGAGCTGTTTTTT.